Each of the 22 T cell receptor beta chains below was sequenced from the same sample in a study of early stage breast cancer tumors. TCRdb's copy holds only in-frame clones and misses some; the assay was immunoSEQ multiplex PCR. The profile shows 25,000 to 30,000 clones, roughly 78% of them singletons. The sample taken for sequencing was blood. Receptors originate from a person aged 55 to 70 with breast cancer.

J is TRBJ2-3 and V is TRBV7-2; 13 nucleotides agree with TRBD2. This CDR3 contains 17 residues. Losses at the gene ends were 4 bases for V and 2 bases for J; bases not matched to a gene: 6. The germline V gene has CDR1 SGHTA and CDR2 FQGNSA. The CDR3 nucleotides are TGTGCCAGCAGCTATGGGACTAGCGGGATTTCCACAGATACGCAGTATTTT. This sequence encodes CASSYGTSGISTDTQYF.

A note on this clone: A read error may produce the germline difference seen at one junction end. The V call is TRBV6-1, the J call TRBJ1-2; 7 bases map to TRBD1. Germline loops: CDR1 MNHNS, CDR2 SASEGT. This CDR3 spans 10 amino acids. CDR3 sequence (DNA): TGTGCCAGCAGTGACGACAGGGAAGTTTTC. Translated, it gives CASSDDREVF.

V and J are TRBV15 and TRBJ1-1; no firm D call. CDR1 is LNHNV, CDR2 YYDKDF, per germline (reference sequence). Trimming shortened V by 1 base and J by 1 base, and 7 bases separated the two germline ends. The CDR3 is 14 residues long. CDR3 amino acids: CATSRVPGNTEAFF. The CDR3 DNA reads TGTGCCACCAGCAGAGTACCAGGGAACACTGAAGCTTTCTTT.

The chain recombines TRBV5-4 with TRBJ2-5; 11 positions match TRBD2. The CDR3 contains 15 residues. Germline V CDR1 and CDR2: SGHNT, YYREEE (reference sequence). V shed 4 bases, J shed 2 bases, and the junction held 4 bases outside the gene matches. CDR3 in amino acids: CASSPRLAGQETQYF. DNA for the CDR3: TGTGCCAGCAGCCCCAGACTAGCGGGACAAGAGACCCAGTACTTC.

The V call is TRBV19, the J call TRBJ1-3, with D unresolved. CDR3 length equals 16 residues. Germline V gives CDR1 LNHDA, CDR2 SQIVND (reference sequence). V was shortened by 3 bases and J by 0 bases, with 12 bases between the two germline ends. CDR3 DNA: TGTGCCAGTAGTATCGGGGAGTTCCTCTCTGGAAACACCATATATTTT. Protein: CASSIGEFLSGNTIYF.

V gene TRBV19 combines with J gene TRBJ1-5, with 9 bases lining up with TRBD1. Germline V CDR1 and CDR2: LNHDA, SQIVND (reference sequence). The CDR3 runs to 16 residues. After removal of 4 bases from V and 3 bases from J, the junction contained 7 bases not matched to a gene. The CDR3, as DNA: TGTGCCAGTAGTACGGACAGGGGTATGAACAATCAGCCCCAGCATTTT. It yields the protein CASSTDRGMNNQPQHF.

V is TRBV5-6 and J is TRBJ2-3, with a weak D call TRBD2 (6 bases). Per the germline V gene, CDR1 is SGHDT and CDR2 is YYEEEE. Trimming left V 0 bases short and J 6 bases short, with 14 bases between. The CDR3 loop spans 15 amino acids. Written as DNA, the CDR3 is TGTGCCAGCAGCTTGGGTGGAGGGAGCCTTGATACGCAGTATTTT. Protein product: CASSLGGGSLDTQYF.

The rearrangement uses TRBV30 and TRBJ1-5, with TRBD1 matching over 7 bases. V trimming: 2 bases; J trimming: 4 bases; junction bases outside the gene matches: 5. Germline CDR1 is GTSNPN and CDR2 is SVGIG (reference sequence). The CDR3 spans 14 residues. The CDR3 reads CAWSTLGQNQPQHF. For the CDR3, the DNA is TGTGCCTGGAGTACTTTGGGACAGAATCAGCCCCAGCATTTT. The whole variable domain, remainder taken from reference TRBV30 and TRBJ1-5, is SQTIHQWPATLVQPVGSPLSLECTVEGTSNPNLYWYRQAAGRGLQLLFYSVGIGQISSEVPQNLSASRPQDRQFILSSKKLLLSDSGFYLCAWSTLGQNQPQHFGDGTRLSIL.

The chain combines TRBV7-2 with TRBJ1-1; weak D call: TRBD1 (6 bases). CDR1 is SGHTA, CDR2 FQGNSA, per germline. The CDR3 has 13 residues. With 1 base removed from V and 6 bases from J, the gap between germline ends came to 9 bases. The CDR3 coding sequence is TGTGCCAGCAGCTTAGACAGGGTTGCTGAAGCTTTCTTT. Protein product: CASSLDRVAEAFF.

V gene TRBV7-2 combines with J gene TRBJ1-2; 9 bases map to TRBD1. The CDR3 extends over 14 amino acids. With V trimmed by 5 bases and J by 3 bases, 4 bases remained unmatched. Germline CDR1 SGHTA, CDR2 FQGNSA. The CDR3 nucleotides are TGTGCCAGCAGCCCCGGGACAGGGCACTATGGCTACACCTTC. Its protein product is CASSPGTGHYGYTF.

The J gene is TRBJ1-3, the V gene TRBV6-1; D remains ambiguous. CDR3 size: 13 residues. Germline CDR1 MNHNS, CDR2 SASEGT. V was clipped by 6 bases and J by 0 bases, with 6 bases between them. CDR3 amino acids: CASRALSGNTIYF. CDR3 DNA sequence: TGTGCCAGCAGGGCTCTCTCTGGAAACACCATATATTTT.

The rearrangement links TRBV5-1 to TRBJ1-1; 7 nucleotides agree with TRBD1. The germline V gene encodes CDR1 SGHRS and CDR2 YFSETQ. The V segment lost 2 bases and the J segment 6 bases; nucleotides outside the gene matches: 10. The CDR3 contains 15 residues. The CDR3, as DNA: TGCGCCAGCAGCTTATCGGGACAGTCCATCGCTGAAGCTTTCTTT. Residues: CASSLSGQSIAEAFF.

The chain combines TRBV28 with TRBJ2-3; D is ambiguous. Germline V gene data show CDR1 as MDHEN and CDR2 as SYDVKM. V lost 5 bases and J lost 2, with 14 bases in between. The length of the CDR3 is 15 residues. The CDR3 nucleotides are TGTGCCAGCAGTGAGAGCACAGCCTACACAGATACGCAGTATTTT. Its translation is CASSESTAYTDTQYF.

The chain has TRBV6-4 and TRBJ1-1; tentatively, D is TRBD1 (5 bases). With 11 bases removed from V and 0 bases from J, the gap between germline ends came to 19 bases. The CDR3 runs 15 residues. Germline V CDR1 and CDR2: MRHNA, SNTAGT. The CDR3 DNA reads as TGTGCCTCATCAGGGCTCCGCCCCATGAACACTGAAGCTTTCTTT. Translating gives CASSGLRPMNTEAFF.

The J gene is TRBJ2-2, the V gene TRBV5-1; perhaps TRBD2 as D (5 bases). Per the germline V gene, CDR1 is SGHRS and CDR2 is YFSETQ. Trimming pared 0 bases from V and 2 bases from J, leaving 8 bases between. The CDR3 runs to 15 residues. The chain's CDR3 is CASSLEDFNTGELFF. DNA of the CDR3: TGCGCCAGCAGCTTGGAGGACTTCAACACCGGGGAGCTGTTTTTT.

The rearrangement links TRBV18 to TRBJ2-7; D remains ambiguous. Germline CDR1 KGHSH, CDR2 LQKENI. The V gene lost 3 bases and the J gene lost 0 bases, with 9 bases spanning the gap. The CDR3 has 14 amino acids. The CDR3, as DNA: TGTGCCAGCTCACCTGAACAGTCCTCCTACGAGCAGTACTTC. It encodes CASSPEQSSYEQYF.

The chain uses TRBV30 and TRBJ2-7, with a tentative D call TRBD1 (5 bases). From germline, CDR1 is GTSNPN and CDR2 SVGIG (reference sequence). The CDR3 is 12 amino acids. V gave up 5 bases and J gave up 4 bases, with 12 bases separating them. This CDR3 reads CAWHAGLYEQYF. Here the CDR3 DNA reads TGTGCCTGGCATGCAGGGTTGTACGAGCAGTACTTC.

This clone was seen only a few times. The rearrangement joins TRBV28 to TRBJ2-7; D gene unclear. V was trimmed by 3 bases and J by 9 bases, leaving 9 bases between them. The CDR3 is 11 residues long. Germline loops: CDR1 MDHEN, CDR2 SYDVKM. As DNA, the CDR3 is TGTGCCAGCAGTTTGTCCCGCGGGCAGTACTTC. Protein: CASSLSRGQYF.

The chain joins TRBV5-6 to TRBJ1-3; 7 nucleotides align to TRBD1. Per germline, CDR1 SGHDT and CDR2 YYEEEE. Losses at the gene ends were 3 bases for V and 0 bases for J; bases not matched to a gene: 6. This CDR3 has 16 amino acids. The CDR3 DNA is TGTGCCAGCAGCTGGACAGGCCAGAGCTCTGGAAACACCATATATTTT. It yields the protein CASSWTGQSSGNTIYF.

The rearrangement joins TRBV15 to TRBJ1-5, with D uncertain. Germline V gene lookup returns CDR1 LNHNV and CDR2 YYDKDF (reference sequence). Between the trimmed V and J ends, which lost 3 bases and 4 bases, there was a span of 22 bases. The CDR3 totals 18 residues. CDR3 in DNA: TGTGCCACCAGCAGTCACCTTATCGGCGCGGGGTGGAATCAGCCCCAGCATTTT. This codes for CATSSHLIGAGWNQPQHF. The whole variable domain, remainder taken from reference TRBV15 and TRBJ1-5, is DAMVIQNPRYQVTQFGKPVTLSCSQTLNHNVMYWYQQKSSQAPKLLFHYYDKDFNNEADTPDNFQSRRPNTSFCFLDIRSPGLGDTAMYLCATSSHLIGAGWNQPQHFGDGTRLSIL.

The chain is built from TRBV5-6 and TRBJ2-1, with 11 bases that match TRBD1. Germline CDR1 SGHDT, CDR2 YYEEEE. The CDR3 has 15 amino acids. V gave up 5 bases and J gave up 7 bases; unmatched junction bases: 8. CDR3 amino acids: CASSRWTGGRNEQFF. CDR3 bases: TGTGCCAGCAGTCGCTGGACAGGGGGCCGGAATGAGCAGTTCTTC.

V gene TRBV5-6 combines with J gene TRBJ1-1; 9 nucleotides line up with TRBD1. V shed 4 bases and J 5 bases; nucleotides not matched to a gene: 12. The CDR3 spans 16 residues. Germline-derived CDR1 and CDR2 are SGHDT and YYEEEE. The CDR3, as DNA: TGTGCCAGCAGCAAACTTCAGGACAGGGGATGGACTGAAGCTTTCTTT. Its protein is CASSKLQDRGWTEAFF.